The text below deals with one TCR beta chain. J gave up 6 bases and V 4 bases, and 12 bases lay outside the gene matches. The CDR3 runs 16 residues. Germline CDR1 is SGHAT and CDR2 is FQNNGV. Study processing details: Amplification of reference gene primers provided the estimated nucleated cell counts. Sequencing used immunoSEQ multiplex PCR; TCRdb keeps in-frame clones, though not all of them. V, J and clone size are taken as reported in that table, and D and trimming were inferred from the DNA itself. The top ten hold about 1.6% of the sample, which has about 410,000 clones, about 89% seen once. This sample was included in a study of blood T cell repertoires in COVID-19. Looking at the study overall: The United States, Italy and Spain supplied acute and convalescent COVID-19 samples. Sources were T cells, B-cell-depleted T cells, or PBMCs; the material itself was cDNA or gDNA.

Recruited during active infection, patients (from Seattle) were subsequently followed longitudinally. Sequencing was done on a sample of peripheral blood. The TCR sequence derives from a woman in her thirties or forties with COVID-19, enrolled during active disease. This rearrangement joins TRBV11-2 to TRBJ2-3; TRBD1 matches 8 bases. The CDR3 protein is CASSWPGTGETDTQYF. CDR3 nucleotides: TGTGCCAGCAGCTGGCCAGGGACAGGCGAGACTGATACGCAGTATTTT.